A single sample gave rise to the 20 T cell receptor beta chains below, sequenced in a study of cytomegalovirus exposure and HLA in healthy donors. The PCR made use of 60 Vbeta and 13 Jbeta primers. Assay: immunoSEQ multiplex PCR; the TCRdb copy retains only in-frame clones and omits some. The data hold about 130,000 clones, with about two thirds observed a single time. The sample consisted of PBMCs. The receptor source for this set is a human donor in good health.

The CDR3 nucleotides read TGTGCCACCAGCAGGAACAATTCCCCGGGACAGGGGAGAGAGACCCAGTACTTC. It yields the protein CATSRNNSPGQGRETQYF. The rearrangement joins TRBV15 to TRBJ2-5; TRBD1 aligns across 10 bases. Germline CDR1 is LNHNV and CDR2 is YYDKDF (reference sequence). The CDR3 runs to 18 residues. Losses at the gene ends were 3 bases for V and 4 bases for J; bases not matched to a gene: 14.

CDR3 amino acids: CASRDRASNTEAFF. The CDR3 DNA reads TGTGCCAGCCGGGACAGGGCTTCGAACACTGAAGCTTTCTTT. The V and J genes are TRBV6-5 and TRBJ1-1, with 9 bases lining up with TRBD1. This CDR3 has 14 residues. CDR1 is MNHEY, CDR2 SVGAGI, per germline. Trimming removed 8 bases from V and 1 base from J; junction bases left unmatched: 5.

This chain joins TRBV5-1 and TRBJ2-5; 12 positions agree with TRBD2. CDR1 is SGHRS and CDR2 is YFSETQ in the germline V gene. V was clipped by 4 bases and J by 5 bases; unmatched bases: 6. The CDR3 extends over 15 amino acids. The CDR3 coding sequence is TGCGCCAGCAGCCCACGACTAGCGGGGGCTGAGACCCAGTACTTC. Protein sequence: CASSPRLAGAETQYF.

The CDR3 region is CASSLAMQGPETQYF. DNA for the CDR3: TGTGCCAGCAGCTTAGCCATGCAGGGCCCAGAGACCCAGTACTTC. The chain uses TRBV7-9 and TRBJ2-5; tentative D call: TRBD1 (5 bases). This CDR3 spans 15 amino acids. The germline V gene encodes CDR1 SEHNR and CDR2 FQNEAQ (reference sequence). With 0 bases removed from V and 4 bases from J, the gap between germline ends came to 12 bases.

This sequence joins TRBV9 and TRBJ1-1; TRBD1 agrees at 7 bases. CDR3 length: 14 amino acids. Per germline, CDR1 SGDLS and CDR2 YYNGEE. J was trimmed by 4 bases and V by 3 bases; bases with no gene match: 6. The CDR3 protein is CASSGSGQATEAFF. CDR3 bases: TGTGCCAGCAGCGGGAGCGGACAGGCCACTGAAGCTTTCTTT.

V and J are TRBV7-9 and TRBJ1-5, with 8 bases that match TRBD1. The CDR3 sequence is 15 residues long. CDR1 and CDR2 (germline): SEHNR, FQNEAQ (reference sequence). V was pared by 5 bases and J by 0 bases, with 3 bases of the junction left unmatched. CDR3 loop: CASSPGGGSNQPQHF. The CDR3 DNA reads as TGTGCCAGCAGCCCAGGGGGCGGTAGCAATCAGCCCCAGCATTTT.

The rearrangement uses TRBV7-8 and TRBJ2-7; 8 bases match TRBD2. J gave up 1 base and V 5 bases, and 7 bases lay outside the gene matches. The CDR3 has 15 residues. Looked up from germline, CDR1 is SGHVS and CDR2 is FQNEAQ. This CDR3 is CASSQPGLGSYEQYF. The CDR3 nucleotides are TGTGCCAGCAGCCAACCGGGACTAGGGTCCTACGAGCAGTACTTC.

This chain uses TRBV5-8 with TRBJ1-5, with a weak D call TRBD1 (6 bases). This CDR3 has 15 amino acids. Between the trimmed V and J ends, which lost 2 bases and 6 bases, there was a span of 15 bases. Germline values: CDR1 SGHTS, CDR2 YDEGEE. The CDR3 sequence: CASSFTGSEGQPQHF. DNA of the CDR3: TGTGCCAGCAGCTTTACAGGGTCAGAAGGTCAGCCCCAGCATTTT.

The chain employs TRBV9 and TRBJ2-1; 12 nucleotides agree with TRBD2. Per germline, CDR1 SGDLS and CDR2 YYNGEE. The CDR3 runs 22 residues. Losses at the gene ends were 0 bases for V and 5 bases for J; bases not matched to a gene: 21. The CDR3 nucleotides read TGTGCCAGCAGCGTAGCTACAGTGGTACCTAGCGGGGGGGGCAAAAGGGACAATGAGCAGTTCTTC. This codes for CASSVATVVPSGGGKRDNEQFF. The whole variable domain, remainder taken from reference TRBV9 and TRBJ2-1, is DSGVTQTPKHLITATGQRVTLRCSPRSGDLSVYWYQQSLDQGLQFLIQYYNGEERAKGNILERFSAQQFPDLHSELNLSSLELGDSALYFCASSVATVVPSGGGKRDNEQFFGPGTRLTVL.

Details on this clone: At the DNA level, this CDR3 is encoded by other sequences in the same sample as well. This chain links TRBV4-1 with TRBJ2-3; no definite D call. Germline V gene lookup returns CDR1 MGHRA and CDR2 YSYEKL. The V gene lost 0 bases and the J gene lost 11 bases, with 24 bases spanning the gap. The CDR3 has 17 amino acids. The CDR3, as DNA: TGCGCCAGCAGCCAAGATGGTCCCGGTGAACTACTGGTGGAGCAGTATTTT. Protein: CASSQDGPGELLVEQYF.

V usage is TRBV4-3 and J usage is TRBJ2-5; the D gene is possibly TRBD2 (5 bases). The germline V gene encodes CDR1 LGHNA and CDR2 YSLEER. Between the trimmed V and J ends, which lost 0 bases and 2 bases, there was a span of 13 bases. The CDR3 runs 16 residues. CDR3 sequence: CASSQDPAGPQETQYF. As DNA, the CDR3 is TGCGCCAGCAGCCAAGATCCGGCGGGTCCGCAAGAGACCCAGTACTTC.

V usage is TRBV7-9 and J usage is TRBJ2-4, with a weak D call TRBD2 (6 bases). Trimming removed 5 bases from V and 0 bases from J, with 11 bases in between. Germline V gene data show CDR1 as SEHNR and CDR2 as FQNEAQ (reference sequence). CDR3 size: 15 residues. The DNA for the CDR3 is TGTGCCAGCAGCCCGGGACTTCTAGCCAAAAACATTCAGTACTTC. The encoded protein is CASSPGLLAKNIQYF.

The chain recombines TRBV2 with TRBJ1-1, with D possibly matching TRBD1 (6 bases). This CDR3 is 15 amino acids long. The germline CDR1 and CDR2 sequences are SNHLY and FYNNEI. Trimming stripped 7 bases from V and 5 bases from J, with 20 bases between. In nucleotides, the CDR3 is TGTGCCAGCATCAAGACGGACAGTCCGGGGACTGAAGCTTTCTTT. This translates into CASIKTDSPGTEAFF.

The J gene is TRBJ2-3, the V gene TRBV6-6; 10 positions agree with TRBD2. Looked up from germline, CDR1 is MNHNY and CDR2 is SVGAGI (reference sequence). CDR3 size: 16 residues. V dropped 2 bases and J dropped 4; count of bases not matched to a gene: 6. CDR3 nucleotides: TGTGCCAGCAGTTACAAGCTAGCGGGAGTTGCAGATACGCAGTATTTT. Translated: CASSYKLAGVADTQYF.

The chain has TRBV18 and TRBJ2-1; TRBD1 matches at 10 bases. The germline CDR1 and CDR2 sequences are KGHSH and LQKENI. V shed 6 bases and J 4 bases; nucleotides not matched to a gene: 6. This CDR3 is built from 15 residues. The CDR3 sequence: CASSPGQGVYNEQFF. In DNA, the CDR3 is TGTGCCAGCTCCCCAGGACAGGGGGTTTACAATGAGCAGTTCTTC.

The chain couples TRBV5-4 to TRBJ2-2; D may be TRBD2 (5 bases). The CDR3 totals 16 residues. CDR1 and CDR2 (germline): SGHNT, YYREEE (reference sequence). Deletions cut 2 bases from V and 5 bases from J, with 16 bases between. Here the CDR3 DNA reads TGTGCCAGCAGCTTAGGAGGCCCGGTGGGGACCGGGGAGCTGTTTTTT. Its protein product is CASSLGGPVGTGELFF.

V is TRBV2 and J is TRBJ2-2, with D perhaps matching TRBD1 (6 bases). V was clipped by 6 bases and J by 4 bases, with 9 bases between them. The CDR3 loop spans 13 amino acids. Germline V lookup: CDR1 SNHLY, CDR2 FYNNEI. CDR3 nucleotides: TGTGCCAGCAGGGAGGACAGCACCGGGGAGCTGTTTTTT. Its translation is CASREDSTGELFF.

This clone was seen just once. V is TRBV10-3 and J is TRBJ1-5; 8 positions match TRBD1. V shed 10 bases, J shed 9 bases, and the junction held 17 bases outside the gene matches. The CDR3 runs 15 residues. Germline-derived CDR1 and CDR2 are ENHRY and SYGVKD. The CDR3 protein is CATDPGGEGWMPQHF. The CDR3 DNA sequence: TGTGCCACCGACCCAGGGGGCGAGGGTTGGATGCCCCAGCATTTT.

V is TRBV5-5 and J is TRBJ1-2; D is perhaps TRBD1 (6 bases). Germline assignment: CDR1 SGHKS and CDR2 YYEKEE (reference sequence). The CDR3 is 13 residues long. Trimming removed 0 bases from V and 7 bases from J, with 10 bases in between. The CDR3 protein is CASSLGGLGGYTF. In nucleotides, the CDR3 is TGTGCCAGCAGCTTGGGGGGGCTCGGTGGCTACACCTTC.

This chain joins TRBV10-2 and TRBJ2-1; 11 bases align to TRBD2. This CDR3 has 18 amino acids. From germline, CDR1 is WSHSY and CDR2 SAAADI. Trimming cost V 0 bases and J 5 bases; bases outside gene matches: 9. CDR3 sequence: CASSESKGGTSGNNEQFF. The CDR3 DNA sequence: TGCGCCAGCAGTGAGTCGAAGGGGGGGACTAGCGGAAACAATGAGCAGTTCTTC.